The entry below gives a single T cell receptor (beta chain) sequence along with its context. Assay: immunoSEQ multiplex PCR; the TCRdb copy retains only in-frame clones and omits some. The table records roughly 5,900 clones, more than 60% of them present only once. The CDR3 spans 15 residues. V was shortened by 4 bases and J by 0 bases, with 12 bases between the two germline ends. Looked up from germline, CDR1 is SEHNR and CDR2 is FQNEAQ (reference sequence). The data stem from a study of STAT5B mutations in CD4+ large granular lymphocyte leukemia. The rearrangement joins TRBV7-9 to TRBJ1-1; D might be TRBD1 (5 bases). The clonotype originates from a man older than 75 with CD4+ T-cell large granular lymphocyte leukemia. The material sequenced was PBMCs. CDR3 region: CASSSPGHLNTEAFF. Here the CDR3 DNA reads TGTGCCAGCAGCTCACCTGGACACTTGAACACTGAAGCTTTCTTT. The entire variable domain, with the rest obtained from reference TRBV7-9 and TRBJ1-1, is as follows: DTGVSQNPRHKITKRGQNVTFRCDPISEHNRLYWYRQTLGQGPEFLTYFQNEAQLEKSRLLSDRFSAERPKGSFSTLEIQRTEQGDSAMYLCASSSPGHLNTEAFFGQGTRLTVV.